These 17 T cell receptor beta chains share one sample of origin, sequenced in a study of cytomegalovirus exposure and HLA in healthy donors. The study ran its PCR with 60 Vbeta and 13 Jbeta primers. TCRdb's table, derived via immunoSEQ multiplex PCR, lists solely in-frame clones and lacks some. The sample lists some 190,000 clones, 80% to 85% occurring once. Sequencing used PBMCs. The receptors derive from a woman between 40 and 50 years old in good health and CMV-seronegative.

The chain is built from TRBV6-6 and TRBJ2-3; D not certain. CDR1 and CDR2 (germline): MNHNY, SVGAGI (reference sequence). This CDR3 is built from 14 residues. The ends were cut back, 6 bases at V and 1 base at J, with 11 bases in the middle. In DNA, the CDR3 is TGTGCCAGCAGCCCCTCCTCTGGCACAGATACGCAGTATTTT. It translates to CASSPSSGTDTQYF.

The chain joins TRBV5-6 to TRBJ2-5, with 7 bases lining up with TRBD2. V lost 0 bases and J lost 4; bases outside the gene matches: 15. The CDR3 has 18 residues. Germline V gene sequence: CDR1 SGHDT, CDR2 YYEEEE. The CDR3 DNA is TGTGCCAGCAGCTTGGAGGAGGGCTACGCGGGAGCCCGAGAGACCCAGTACTTC. Amino acids: CASSLEEGYAGARETQYF.

The chain combines TRBV19 with TRBJ2-5; 9 bases line up with TRBD2. The CDR3 covers 16 residues. V dropped 2 bases and J dropped 4; count of bases not matched to a gene: 8. CDR1 LNHDA and CDR2 SQIVND come from the germline V gene (reference sequence). The CDR3 region has the DNA TGTGCCAGTAGTATAACAATAGCGGGAGTCGGAGAGACCCAGTACTTC. Its protein is CASSITIAGVGETQYF.

The genes are TRBV7-2 and TRBJ1-5; the D gene is possibly TRBD1 (5 bases). This CDR3 has 16 amino acids. The germline V and J ends were trimmed by 4 bases and 4 bases, with 17 bases remaining between them. Looked up from germline, CDR1 is SGHTA and CDR2 is FQGNSA. The CDR3 DNA is TGTGCCAGCAGCTCTAGTCGGGAGGGACCGAATCAGCCCCAGCATTTT. This codes for CASSSSREGPNQPQHF. The whole variable domain, filled in from reference TRBV7-2 and TRBJ1-5, reads GAGVSQSPSNKVTEKGKDVELRCDPISGHTALYWYRQSLGQGLEFLIYFQGNSAPDKSGLPSDRFSAERTGGSVSTLTIQRTQQEDSAVYLCASSSSREGPNQPQHFGDGTRLSIL.

The CDR3 protein is CASSLVAGYGYTF. CDR3 coding DNA: TGTGCCAGCAGCTTAGTCGCAGGCTATGGCTACACCTTC. The V call is TRBV7-2, the J call TRBJ1-2; D not resolved. Between the trimmed V and J ends, which lost 1 base and 4 bases, there was a span of 7 bases. The CDR3 contains 13 residues. Germline loops: CDR1 SGHTA, CDR2 FQGNSA. Together with reference TRBV7-2 and TRBJ1-2, the CDR3 gives the full variable domain: GAGVSQSPSNKVTEKGKDVELRCDPISGHTALYWYRQSLGQGLEFLIYFQGNSAPDKSGLPSDRFSAERTGGSVSTLTIQRTQQEDSAVYLCASSLVAGYGYTFGSGTRLTVV.

The J gene is TRBJ2-2, the V gene TRBV27; 10 positions match TRBD1. CDR1 is MNHEY, CDR2 SMNVEV, per germline (reference sequence). J lost 5 bases, V lost 6 bases, and 6 bases had no gene match. The CDR3 is 15 amino acids. Here the CDR3 reads CASRTGQGLTGELFF. In DNA form, the CDR3 reads TGTGCCAGCAGGACGGGACAGGGGTTAACCGGGGAGCTGTTTTTT.

As DNA, the CDR3 is TGTGCCAGCAGCGTAGAACTAGCGGCTAACACCGGGGAGCTGTTTTTT. Translation: CASSVELAANTGELFF. The chain is built from TRBV9 and TRBJ2-2; 8 nucleotides agree with TRBD2. Trimming cost V 0 bases and J 2 bases; bases outside gene matches: 3. The CDR3 is 16 amino acids. In germline, CDR1 is SGDLS, CDR2 YYNGEE.

This clone is a singleton in its sample. The genes are TRBV9 and TRBJ2-5, with 7 bases matching TRBD1. This CDR3 region has 13 residues. CDR1 and CDR2 from the germline V gene are SGDLS and YYNGEE. Losses at the gene ends were 2 bases for V and 2 bases for J; bases not matched to a gene: 0. CDR3 amino acids: CASSVGQQETQYF. CDR3 sequence (DNA): TGTGCCAGCAGCGTGGGACAGCAAGAGACCCAGTACTTC.

The gene calls are TRBV7-2 and TRBJ1-1; D call uncertain. Germline CDR1 reads SGHTA; CDR2 reads FQGNSA. Trimming pared 2 bases from V and 7 bases from J, leaving 8 bases between. This CDR3 comprises 12 residues. The CDR3 reads CASSLSGIEAFF. The CDR3 DNA is TGTGCCAGCAGCTTATCGGGAATTGAAGCTTTCTTT.

The genes are TRBV6-1 and TRBJ1-5; no clear D. The germline CDR1 and CDR2 sequences are MNHNS and SASEGT. This CDR3 is built from 15 residues. Trimming pared 2 bases from V and 1 base from J, leaving 9 bases between. CDR3 protein: CASSEHNASNQPQHF. In nucleotides, the CDR3 is TGTGCCAGCAGTGAACACAACGCCAGCAATCAGCCCCAGCATTTT.

The chain joins TRBV14 to TRBJ1-1, with D possibly TRBD1 on 5 matching bases. Trimming removed 5 bases from V and 3 bases from J, with 13 bases in between. The CDR3 contains 14 residues. CDR1 and CDR2 (germline): SGHDN, FVKESK. CDR3 in amino acids: CASSSFIQDTEAFF. CDR3 nucleotides: TGTGCCAGCAGCTCCTTTATACAGGACACTGAAGCTTTCTTT.

Details on this clone: An end of the junction does not agree with germline; a read error may underlie this. The chain recombines TRBV5-6 with TRBJ1-4, with D possibly being TRBD1 (5 bases). This CDR3 region has 12 residues. Germline lookup yields CDR1 SGHDT and CDR2 YYEEEE. The CDR3: CASKLRGGKTVF. CDR3 DNA: TGTGCCAGCAAATTGAGGGGCGGGAAAACTGTTTTT. The variable domain in full, with the rest retrieved from reference TRBV5-6 and TRBJ1-4, is DAGVTQSPTHLIKTRGQQVTLRCSPKSGHDTVSWYQQALGQGPQFIFQYYEEEERQRGNFPDRFSGHQFPNYSSELNVNALLLGDSALYLCASKLRGGKTVFGSGTQLSVL.

This clone is a singleton in its sample. The rearrangement joins TRBV2 to TRBJ1-4; unclear D gene. This CDR3 is 14 amino acids long. Per germline, CDR1 SNHLY and CDR2 FYNNEI. The germline V and J ends were trimmed by 3 bases and 8 bases, with 13 bases remaining between them. The CDR3 sequence is CASSESRGEEKLFF. The CDR3 DNA reads TGTGCCAGCAGTGAGTCGCGGGGAGAAGAAAAACTGTTTTTT.

V gene TRBV7-2 combines with J gene TRBJ2-7, with TRBD2 identical over 11 bases. There are 15 residues in the CDR3. Germline V gives CDR1 SGHTA, CDR2 FQGNSA. V was pared by 4 bases and J by 1 base, with 3 bases of the junction left unmatched. CDR3 nucleotide sequence: TGTGCCAGCAGCTCGGGACTAGCGGTATCCTACGAGCAGTACTTC. Translating it yields CASSSGLAVSYEQYF.

J is TRBJ1-1 and V is TRBV2; 7 bases map to TRBD1. Germline assignment: CDR1 SNHLY and CDR2 FYNNEI. Trimming cost V 6 bases and J 8 bases; bases outside gene matches: 6. The CDR3 runs to 12 residues. The CDR3 protein is CASRQGPGEAFF. CDR3 DNA: TGTGCCAGCAGACAGGGGCCGGGAGAAGCTTTCTTT.

J is TRBJ2-2 and V is TRBV18; TRBD2 is a possible D gene (5 bases). V was shortened by 1 base and J by 8 bases, with 8 bases between the two germline ends. CDR3 length equals 13 residues. Germline V gene data show CDR1 as KGHSH and CDR2 as LQKENI. CDR3 sequence: CASSPQEEGELFF. The CDR3 DNA sequence: TGTGCCAGCTCACCACAGGAGGAGGGGGAGCTGTTTTTT. The variable domain in full, with the rest retrieved from reference TRBV18 and TRBJ2-2, is NAGVMQNPRHLVRRRGQEARLRCSPMKGHSHVYWYRQLPEEGLKFMVYLQKENIIDESGMPKERFSAEFPKEGPSILRIQQVVRGDSAAYFCASSPQEEGELFFGEGSRLTVL.

The rearrangement uses TRBV6-6 and TRBJ2-7, with TRBD1 matching over 7 bases. Per the germline V gene, CDR1 is MNHNY and CDR2 is SVGAGI (reference sequence). Trimming at V came to 5 bases and at J to 5 bases, leaving 3 bases not matched to a gene. The CDR3 length is 12 residues. The CDR3 DNA reads TGTGCCAGCAGTCAACAGGGGAACGAGCAGTACGTC. This translates into CASSQQGNEQYV.